This passage covers 8 T cell receptor beta chains from one sample sequenced in a study of shared T cell receptors in the human thymus. Clones were sequenced by immunoSEQ multiplex PCR, and TCRdb holds only the in-frame ones, with some missing. The sample yields some 700,000 clones, over 75% seen once. A further study also used this sample, focusing on human thymus T cells.

The sequenced material came from thymocytes. These TCRs come from a girl in the first two years of life with a congenital heart defect.

This chain uses TRBV7-2 with TRBJ2-5; maybe TRBD2 (5 bases). The V end was cut by 5 bases, the J end by 2 bases, with 15 bases between. CDR1 and CDR2 from the germline V gene are SGHTA and FQGNSA. The CDR3 sequence is 15 residues long. The CDR3 is CASSPSPETQETQYF. The CDR3 bases are TGTGCCAGCAGCCCTAGCCCGGAGACACAAGAGACCCAGTACTTC.

The V and J genes are TRBV25-1 and TRBJ1-1; the match to TRBD1 covers 9 bases. V was pared by 9 bases and J by 0 bases, with 8 bases of the junction left unmatched. CDR1 and CDR2 from the germline V gene are MGHDK and SYGVNS. The CDR3 is made up of 15 amino acids. The CDR3 sequence is CASRDRVTMNTEAFF. The CDR3 DNA follows: TGTGCCAGTAGGGACAGGGTTACCATGAACACTGAAGCTTTCTTT.

The chain uses TRBV5-6 and TRBJ2-7; D is possibly TRBD1 (6 bases). The CDR3 contains 15 residues. Germline values: CDR1 SGHDT, CDR2 YYEEEE. The V end lost 1 base, the J end lost 0 bases, and 11 bases lay between the germline ends. The CDR3, as DNA: TGTGCCAGCAGCTTGCGGTTCAGGGGCTCCTACGAGCAGTACTTC. It translates to CASSLRFRGSYEQYF. Together with reference TRBV5-6 and TRBJ2-7, the CDR3 gives the full variable domain: DAGVTQSPTHLIKTRGQQVTLRCSPKSGHDTVSWYQQALGQGPQFIFQYYEEEERQRGNFPDRFSGHQFPNYSSELNVNALLLGDSALYLCASSLRFRGSYEQYFGPGTRLTVT.

The V call is TRBV18, the J call TRBJ1-2; TRBD1 matches 9 bases. J lost 8 bases, V lost 1 base, and 8 bases had no gene match. Germline loops: CDR1 KGHSH, CDR2 LQKENI. The CDR3 spans 15 residues. The CDR3 region is CASSPRRDRVRGYTF. CDR3 coding DNA: TGTGCCAGCTCACCACGCCGGGACAGGGTACGAGGCTACACCTTC.

The chain links TRBV14 to TRBJ1-1, with a weak D call TRBD1 (6 bases). The CDR3 length is 15 residues. The germline V and J ends were trimmed by 0 bases and 6 bases, with 14 bases remaining between them. CDR1 and CDR2 (germline): SGHDN, FVKESK. CDR3: CASSQDSRGGSEAFF. CDR3 nucleotides: TGTGCCAGCAGCCAAGATAGCAGGGGAGGGTCTGAAGCTTTCTTT.

Only a few counts were recorded for this clone. V and J are TRBV7-9 and TRBJ1-2; tentatively, D is TRBD1 (6 bases). This CDR3 spans 16 amino acids. Trimming cost V 5 bases and J 2 bases, with 18 bases left between them. In germline, CDR1 is SEHNR, CDR2 FQNEAQ (reference sequence). The CDR3 DNA follows: TGTGCCAGCAGCGAACTCGGACAGCGACGGAACTATGGCTACACCTTC. Protein: CASSELGQRRNYGYTF.

The chain links TRBV4-1 to TRBJ2-7; 7 positions agree with TRBD1. CDR3 length equals 15 residues. In germline, CDR1 is MGHRA, CDR2 YSYEKL. With 1 base clipped from V and 6 bases from J, the junction kept 9 bases outside the gene matches. CDR3 sequence (DNA): TGCGCCAGCAGCCAAGGAGGGGGCAGGCCCACCGAGCAGTACTTC. This gives the protein CASSQGGGRPTEQYF.

This clone appeared a single time. The J gene is TRBJ1-1, the V gene TRBV5-8; 10 nucleotides match TRBD1. The CDR3 consists of 14 residues. The V gene end was trimmed by 2 bases and the J gene end by 7 bases; junction bases not matched to a gene: 5. Germline CDR1 is SGHTS and CDR2 is YDEGEE. DNA for the CDR3: TGTGCCAGCAGCTTTGCGCGGGACAGGGGTGAAGCTTTCTTT. Translated: CASSFARDRGEAFF. Full variable domain (rest looked up from reference TRBV5-8 and TRBJ1-1): EAGVTQSPTHLIKTRGQQATLRCSPISGHTSVYWYQQALGLGLQFLLWYDEGEERNRGNFPPRFSGRQFPNYSSELNVNALELEDSALYLCASSFARDRGEAFFGQGTRLTVV.